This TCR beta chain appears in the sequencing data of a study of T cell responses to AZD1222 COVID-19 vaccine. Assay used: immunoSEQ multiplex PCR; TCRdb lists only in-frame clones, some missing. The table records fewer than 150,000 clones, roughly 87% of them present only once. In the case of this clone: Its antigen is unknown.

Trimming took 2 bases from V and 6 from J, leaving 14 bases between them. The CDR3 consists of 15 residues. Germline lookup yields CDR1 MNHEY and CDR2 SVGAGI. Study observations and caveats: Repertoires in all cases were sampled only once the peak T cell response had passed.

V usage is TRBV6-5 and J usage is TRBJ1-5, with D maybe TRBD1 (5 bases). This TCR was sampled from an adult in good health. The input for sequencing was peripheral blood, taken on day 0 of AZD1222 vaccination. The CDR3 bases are TGTGCCAGCAGTTACCGGGGAGGGGCGGGTCAGCCCCAGCATTTT. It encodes CASSYRGGAGQPQHF.